These T cell receptor beta chains were read from a single sample in a study of blood T cell repertoires in COVID-19. Produced via immunoSEQ multiplex PCR; TCRdb's table is partial and in-frame only. The sample gives roughly 50,000 clones, roughly 88% of which show up once; around 50% is in the top ten. Sequencing was done on a sample of peripheral blood. These receptors all stem from a man between 65 and 85 years old with acute or convalescent COVID-19. CDR3s include the opening cysteine and the closing phenylalanine or tryptophan. The D gene is left open where the match is weak. The size of a clone is reported for some rows only, either as once, few or many, or as a class for expanded clones.

d_gene: NA
v_gene: TRBV6-5
abundance: NA
j_gene: TRBJ1-4
CDR3nt: TGTGCCAGCAGTTGGGGTAGGGGTTTCGGTGAAAAACTGTTTTTT
CDR3aa: CASSWGRGFGEKLFF

d_gene: NA
v_gene: TRBV28
abundance: once
j_gene: TRBJ2-7
CDR3nt: TGTGCCACCACTCCGGGACAAACTTACGAGCAGTACTTC
CDR3aa: CATTPGQTYEQYF

d_gene: NA
v_gene: TRBV4-3
abundance: NA
j_gene: TRBJ1-4
CDR3nt: TGCGCCAGCAGCCAACAGGCAGGCTCCGAAAAACTGTTTTTT
CDR3aa: CASSQQAGSEKLFF

d_gene: NA
v_gene: TRBV6-6
abundance: NA
j_gene: TRBJ1-2
CDR3nt: TGTGCCAGCAGTCCCCGGGGGTTTGATGGCTACACCTTC
CDR3aa: CASSPRGFDGYTF

d_gene: NA
v_gene: TRBV29-1
abundance: NA
j_gene: TRBJ2-1
CDR3nt: TGCAGCGTTGGGTCGGGGTCCTACAATGAGCAGTTCTTC
CDR3aa: CSVGSGSYNEQFF

d_gene: NA
v_gene: TRBV7-2
abundance: NA
j_gene: TRBJ1-3
CDR3nt: TGTGCCAGCAGCTTATGGGGGCAGAGCTCTGGAAACACCATATATTTT
CDR3aa: CASSLWGQSSGNTIYF

d_gene: NA
v_gene: TRBV5-1
abundance: NA
j_gene: TRBJ2-3
CDR3nt: TGCGCCAGCAGCTTTGAGGGTGCGGGGCACCCCGATACGCAGTATTTT
CDR3aa: CASSFEGAGHPDTQYF

d_gene: TRBD1
v_gene: TRBV15
abundance: NA
j_gene: TRBJ1-2
CDR3nt: TGTGCCACCAGCAAGACAGGGGTGGACTATGGCTACACCTTC
CDR3aa: CATSKTGVDYGYTF

d_gene: NA
v_gene: TRBV7-9
abundance: NA
j_gene: TRBJ1-3
CDR3nt: TGTGCCAGCAGCTTAGATCCGGGCTCTGGAAACACCATATATTTT
CDR3aa: CASSLDPGSGNTIYF

d_gene: NA
v_gene: TRBV3-1/TRBV3-2
abundance: NA
j_gene: TRBJ1-1
CDR3nt: TGTGCCAGCAGCCTTCGAGAATCCTATGAAGCTTTCTTT
CDR3aa: CASSLRESYEAFF

d_gene: NA
v_gene: TRBV7-2
abundance: NA
j_gene: TRBJ1-5
CDR3nt: TGTGCCAGCAGCTTGAGGTCATCGGATCAGCCCCAGCATTTT
CDR3aa: CASSLRSSDQPQHF

d_gene: NA
v_gene: TRBV18
abundance: NA
j_gene: TRBJ1-1
CDR3nt: TGTGCCAGCTCGCAAACTAGGGGGGGAGTCGTCACTGAAGCTTTCTTT
CDR3aa: CASSQTRGGVVTEAFF

d_gene: NA
v_gene: TRBV28
abundance: NA
j_gene: TRBJ1-3
CDR3nt: TGTGCCAGCAGTTTTTACAGGATTGAATCTGGAAACACCATATATTTT
CDR3aa: CASSFYRIESGNTIYF

d_gene: NA
v_gene: TRBV28
abundance: NA
j_gene: TRBJ1-1
CDR3nt: TGTGCCAGCAGTCTAATTACGGGTCCTGAAGCTTTCTTT
CDR3aa: CASSLITGPEAFF

d_gene: TRBD1
v_gene: TRBV27
abundance: NA
j_gene: TRBJ1-1
CDR3nt: TGTGCCAGCACCAAATACGGGACAGACACTGAAGCTTTCTTT
CDR3aa: CASTKYGTDTEAFF

d_gene: NA
v_gene: TRBV29-1
abundance: NA
j_gene: TRBJ1-1
CDR3nt: TGCAGCGTTGGTATGGCGGCTGTAGGCACTGAAGCTTTCTTT
CDR3aa: CSVGMAAVGTEAFF

d_gene: NA
v_gene: TRBV13
abundance: NA
j_gene: TRBJ1-1
CDR3nt: TGTGCCAGCAGTCGAACTTTGACTGAAGCTTTCTTT
CDR3aa: CASSRTLTEAFF